The rows below give T cell receptor beta chains drawn from one sample of a study of Ad26.COV2.S vaccination and SARS-CoV-2 variants. Clones were sequenced by immunoSEQ multiplex PCR, and TCRdb holds only the in-frame ones, with some missing. The profile covers about 330,000 clones, with 85% to 90% appearing a single time and over 5% taken by the ten largest. Sample: peripheral blood, taken in a trial of Ad26.COV2.S vaccine versus placebo. All receptors derive from a person between 18 and 59 years old who received the Ad26.COV2.S COVID-19 vaccine or a placebo. Each CDR3 is given without its conserved first and last residue.

v_call: TRBV29-1; cdr3_aa: SVRGPFSYEQY
v_call: TRBV13; cdr3_aa: ASSNSRATGELF
v_call: TRBV5-4; cdr3_aa: ASSPAGGGPEAF
v_call: TRBV7-2; cdr3_aa: ASSLVWVGNTEAF
v_call: TRBV4-1; cdr3_aa: ASRKLLQTGGIYEQY
v_call: TRBV28; cdr3_aa: ASSLGTGGIYEQY
v_call: TRBV4-1; cdr3_aa: ASSQVEWGGREKLF
v_call: TRBV6-4; cdr3_aa: ASRDSKNTEAF
v_call: TRBV7-6; cdr3_aa: ASSTNAGTPDRTEAF
v_call: TRBV19; cdr3_aa: ATSRTGGNEKLF
v_call: TRBV5-6; cdr3_aa: ASSPGVSYEQY
v_call: TRBV12-5; cdr3_aa: ASGSGDRTDTQY
v_call: TRBV12-3/TRBV12-4; cdr3_aa: ASSLRQSNVLT
v_call: TRBV5-5; cdr3_aa: ASTSLSLDRVSEQY
v_call: TRBV27; cdr3_aa: ASNPRGGINSPLH
v_call: TRBV18; cdr3_aa: ASSSLRGGWGSGNTIY
v_call: TRBV10-3; cdr3_aa: AITWTHTDTQY
v_call: TRBV27; cdr3_aa: ASSLGGGGFLKLF
v_call: TRBV9; cdr3_aa: ASSVAGSSGVCEQY
v_call: TRBV5-8; cdr3_aa: ASSSGTKDGDTQY
v_call: TRBV5-1; cdr3_aa: ASSFLWVLNTGELF
v_call: TRBV7-8; cdr3_aa: ASSSGEPYNEQF
v_call: TRBV4-3; cdr3_aa: ASSQDTSGIDNEQF
v_call: TRBV18; cdr3_aa: ASSPPGQGARSTEAF
v_call: TRBV7-8; cdr3_aa: ASSPMTGDRNTIY
v_call: TRBV10-3; cdr3_aa: AISDQGGQF
v_call: TRBV7-8; cdr3_aa: ASSLTGSDYGYT
v_call: TRBV29-1; cdr3_aa: SVVGRGQRTYEQY
v_call: TRBV12-3/TRBV12-4; cdr3_aa: ASSFGRGHEQY
v_call: TRBV4-1; cdr3_aa: ASSQEGPGSYEQY
v_call: TRBV27; cdr3_aa: ASSSGTGHSPLH
v_call: TRBV27; cdr3_aa: ASSFKSPNTEAF
v_call: TRBV5-5; cdr3_aa: ASSSGTPNTGELF
v_call: TRBV18; cdr3_aa: ASSPETTETQY
v_call: TRBV5-1; cdr3_aa: ASSFPPSGINEQF
v_call: TRBV6-2/TRBV6-3; cdr3_aa: ASSRRWGAGGYNEQF
v_call: TRBV6-1; cdr3_aa: ASSELGTKGYT
v_call: TRBV4-3; cdr3_aa: ASSQEFEANTEAF
v_call: TRBV29-1; cdr3_aa: SVEGFIVGSGYEQY
v_call: TRBV10-1; cdr3_aa: ASSDYASDRETQY
v_call: TRBV6-2/TRBV6-3; cdr3_aa: ASSSYGGGSYEQY
v_call: TRBV30; cdr3_aa: AWSLTGTEAF
v_call: TRBV15; cdr3_aa: ATSRTGTDLSMNTEAF
v_call: TRBV4-3; cdr3_aa: ASSQEGDSSPLH
v_call: TRBV5-5; cdr3_aa: ASSFATKGYEQY